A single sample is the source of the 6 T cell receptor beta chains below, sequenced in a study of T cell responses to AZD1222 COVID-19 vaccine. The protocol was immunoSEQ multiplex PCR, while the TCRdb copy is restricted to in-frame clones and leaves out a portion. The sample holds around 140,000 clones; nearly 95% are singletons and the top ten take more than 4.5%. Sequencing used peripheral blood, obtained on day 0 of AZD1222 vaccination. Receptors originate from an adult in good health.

Here the CDR3 reads CASSLYRGDFVYGYTF. DNA of the CDR3: TGTGCCAGCAGCTTGTACAGGGGGGATTTTGTCTATGGCTACACCTTC. The chain recombines TRBV5-4 with TRBJ1-2; 8 nucleotides agree with TRBD1. Germline V gene sequence: CDR1 SGHNT, CDR2 YYREEE (reference sequence). V lost 1 base to trimming and J lost 4 bases; unmatched junction nucleotides: 9. This CDR3 contains 16 residues.

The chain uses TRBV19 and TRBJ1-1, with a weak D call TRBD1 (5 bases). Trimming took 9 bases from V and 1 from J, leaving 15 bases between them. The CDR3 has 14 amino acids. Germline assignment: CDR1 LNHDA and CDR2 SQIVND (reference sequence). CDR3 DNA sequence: TGTGCCAGCCGGGTATCGGGGACGAACACTGAAGCTTTCTTT. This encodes CASRVSGTNTEAFF.

CDR3 protein: CASNIRGDTEAFF. CDR3 coding DNA: TGCGCCAGCAACATAAGGGGGGACACTGAAGCTTTCTTT. The chain employs TRBV10-2 and TRBJ1-1; perhaps TRBD1 as D (6 bases). The CDR3 contains 13 residues. With 7 bases removed from V and 3 bases from J, the gap between germline ends came to 12 bases. Germline CDR1 and CDR2: WSHSY and SAAADI.

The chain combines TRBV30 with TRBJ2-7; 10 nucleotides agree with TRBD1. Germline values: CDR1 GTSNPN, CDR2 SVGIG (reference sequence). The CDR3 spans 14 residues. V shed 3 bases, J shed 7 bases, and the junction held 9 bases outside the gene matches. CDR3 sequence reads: CAWRPDDRGQEQYF. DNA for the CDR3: TGTGCCTGGAGGCCCGACGACAGGGGGCAAGAGCAGTACTTC. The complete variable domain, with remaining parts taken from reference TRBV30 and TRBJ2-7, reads SQTIHQWPATLVQPVGSPLSLECTVEGTSNPNLYWYRQAAGRGLQLLFYSVGIGQISSEVPQNLSASRPQDRQFILSSKKLLLSDSGFYLCAWRPDDRGQEQYFGPGTRLTVT.

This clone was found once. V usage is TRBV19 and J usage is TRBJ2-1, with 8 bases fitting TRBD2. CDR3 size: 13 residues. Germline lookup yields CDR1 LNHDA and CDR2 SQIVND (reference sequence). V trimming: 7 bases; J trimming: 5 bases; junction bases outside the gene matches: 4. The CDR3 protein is CASKRGFHNEQFF. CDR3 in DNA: TGTGCCAGTAAGCGGGGGTTCCACAATGAGCAGTTCTTC.

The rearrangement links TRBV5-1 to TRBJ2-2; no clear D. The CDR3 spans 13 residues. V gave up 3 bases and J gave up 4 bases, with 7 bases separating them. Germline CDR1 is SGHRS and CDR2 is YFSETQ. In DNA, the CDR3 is TGCGCCAGCAGCTCATTAAGCACCGGGGAGCTGTTTTTT. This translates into CASSSLSTGELFF.